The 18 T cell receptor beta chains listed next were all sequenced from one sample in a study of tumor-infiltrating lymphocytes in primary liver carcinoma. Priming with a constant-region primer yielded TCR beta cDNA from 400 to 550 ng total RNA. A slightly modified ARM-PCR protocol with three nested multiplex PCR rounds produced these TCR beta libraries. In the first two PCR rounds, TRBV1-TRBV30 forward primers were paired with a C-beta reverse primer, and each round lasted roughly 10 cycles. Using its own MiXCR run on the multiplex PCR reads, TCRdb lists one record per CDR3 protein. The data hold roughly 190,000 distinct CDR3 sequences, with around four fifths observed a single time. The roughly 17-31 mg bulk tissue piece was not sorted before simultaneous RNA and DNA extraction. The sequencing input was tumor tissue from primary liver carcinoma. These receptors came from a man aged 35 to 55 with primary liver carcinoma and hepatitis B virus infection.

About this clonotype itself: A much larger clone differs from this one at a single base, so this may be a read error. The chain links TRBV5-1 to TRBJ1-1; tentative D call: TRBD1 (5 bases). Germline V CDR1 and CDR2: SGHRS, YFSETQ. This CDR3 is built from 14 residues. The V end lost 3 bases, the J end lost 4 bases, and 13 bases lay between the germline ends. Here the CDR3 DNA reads TGCGCCAGCAGCTCCGTCAGGGCTGGCACTGAAGCTTTCTTT. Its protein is CASSSVRAGTEAFF.

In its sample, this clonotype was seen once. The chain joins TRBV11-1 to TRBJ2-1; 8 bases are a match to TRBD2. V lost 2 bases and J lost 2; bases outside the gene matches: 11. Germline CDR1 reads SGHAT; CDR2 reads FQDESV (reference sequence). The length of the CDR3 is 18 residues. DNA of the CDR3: TGTGCCAGCAGCTTATACCGCTCCTCGGGAGGGACCTACAATGAGCAGTTCTTC. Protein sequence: CASSLYRSSGGTYNEQFF.

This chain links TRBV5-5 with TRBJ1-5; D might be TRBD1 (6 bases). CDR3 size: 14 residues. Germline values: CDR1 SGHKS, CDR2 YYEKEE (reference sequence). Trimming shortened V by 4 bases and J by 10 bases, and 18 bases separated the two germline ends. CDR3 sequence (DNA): TGTGCCAGCAGCAGAGGGGGGGCAGGTCAACCCCAGCATTTT. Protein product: CASSRGGAGQPQHF.

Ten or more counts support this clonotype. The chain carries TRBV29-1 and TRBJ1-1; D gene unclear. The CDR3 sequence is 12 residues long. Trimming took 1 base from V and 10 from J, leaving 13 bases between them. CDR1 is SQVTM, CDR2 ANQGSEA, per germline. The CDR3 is CSVEGSGLGAFF. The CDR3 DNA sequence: TGCAGCGTTGAAGGGAGTGGCCTGGGAGCTTTCTTT.

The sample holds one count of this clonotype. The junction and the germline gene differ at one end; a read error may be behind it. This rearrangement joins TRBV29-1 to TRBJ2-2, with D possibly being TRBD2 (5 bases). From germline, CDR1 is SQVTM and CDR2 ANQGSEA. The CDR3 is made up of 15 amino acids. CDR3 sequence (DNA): TGCAGCGTTGTTCTAGTGGGTGCCTTCACCGGGGAGTTGCTTTTT. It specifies CSVVLVGAFTGELLF.

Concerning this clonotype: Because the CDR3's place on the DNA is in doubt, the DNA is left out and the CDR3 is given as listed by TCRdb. CDR3: CASSHWGAGTEDYEQHF. The J gene is TRBJ2-7, the V gene TRBV6-2 or TRBV6-3; the tabulated D call, TRBD1, remains unverified against the DNA. The CDR3 numbers 17 amino acids, ends counted. CDR1 and CDR2 (germline): MNHEY, SVGEGT.

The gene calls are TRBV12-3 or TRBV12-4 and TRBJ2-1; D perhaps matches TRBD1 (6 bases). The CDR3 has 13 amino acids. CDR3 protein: CVNSPGQNNEQFF. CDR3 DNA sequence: TGTGTCAACAGTCCCGGACAGAACAATGAGCAGTTCTTC.

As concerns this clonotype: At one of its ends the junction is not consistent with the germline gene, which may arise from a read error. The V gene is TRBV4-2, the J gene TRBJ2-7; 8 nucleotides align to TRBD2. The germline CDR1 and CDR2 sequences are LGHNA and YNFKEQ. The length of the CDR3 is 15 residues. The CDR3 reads CANSQEAGGSYEQYF. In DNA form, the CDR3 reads TGTGCCAACAGCCAGGAGGCGGGGGGCTCCTACGAGCAGTACTTC.

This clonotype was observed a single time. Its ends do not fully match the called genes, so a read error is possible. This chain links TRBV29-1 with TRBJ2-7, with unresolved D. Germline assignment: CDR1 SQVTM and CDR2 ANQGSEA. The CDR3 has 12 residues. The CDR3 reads CSVLDAPGELYF. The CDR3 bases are TGCAGCGTTCTGGACGCACCCGGCGAGCTGTACTTC.

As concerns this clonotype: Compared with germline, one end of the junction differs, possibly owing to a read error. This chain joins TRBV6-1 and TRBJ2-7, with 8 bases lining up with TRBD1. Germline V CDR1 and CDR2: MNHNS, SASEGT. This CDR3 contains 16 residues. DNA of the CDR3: TGTGCCAGCAGCCCTCGTCGGGACAGGAGCTCCAACGAGCAGTACTTC. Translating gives CASSPRRDRSSNEQYF.

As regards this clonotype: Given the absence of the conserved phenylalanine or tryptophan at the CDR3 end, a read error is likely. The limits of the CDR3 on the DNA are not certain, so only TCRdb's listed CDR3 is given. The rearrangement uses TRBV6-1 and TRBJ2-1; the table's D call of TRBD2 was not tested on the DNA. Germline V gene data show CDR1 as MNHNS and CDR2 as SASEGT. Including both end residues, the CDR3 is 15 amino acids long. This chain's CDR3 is CASTLEGHTYNEQLL.

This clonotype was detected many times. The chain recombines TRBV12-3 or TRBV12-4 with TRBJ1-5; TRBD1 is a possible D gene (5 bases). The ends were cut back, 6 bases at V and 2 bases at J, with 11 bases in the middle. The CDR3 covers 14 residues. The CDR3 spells CASSLAGGNQPQHF. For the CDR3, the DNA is TGTGCCAGCAGCCTCGCGGGGGGCAATCAGCCCCAGCATTTT.

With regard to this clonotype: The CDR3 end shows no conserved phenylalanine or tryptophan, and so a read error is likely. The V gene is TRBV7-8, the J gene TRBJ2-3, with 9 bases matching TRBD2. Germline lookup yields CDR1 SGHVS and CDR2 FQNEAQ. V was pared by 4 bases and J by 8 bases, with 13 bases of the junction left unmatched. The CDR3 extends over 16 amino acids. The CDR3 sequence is CASSSPGTSGRSTQYS. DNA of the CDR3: TGTGCCAGCAGCTCCCCCGGGACCAGCGGGAGGAGTACGCAGTATTCT.

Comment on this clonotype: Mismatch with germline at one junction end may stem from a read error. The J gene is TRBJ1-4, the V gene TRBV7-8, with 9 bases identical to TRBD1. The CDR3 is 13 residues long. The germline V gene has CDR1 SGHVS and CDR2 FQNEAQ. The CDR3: CASSLEADRGLHF. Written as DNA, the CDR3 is TGTGCCAGCAGCTTAGAGGCCGACAGGGGGTTGCATTTT.

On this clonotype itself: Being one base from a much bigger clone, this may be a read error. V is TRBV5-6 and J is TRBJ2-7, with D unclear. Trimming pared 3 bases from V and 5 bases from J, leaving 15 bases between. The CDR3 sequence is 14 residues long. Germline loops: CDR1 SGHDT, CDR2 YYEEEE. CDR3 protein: CASSSTVVSNEQYF. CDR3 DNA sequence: TGTGCCAGCAGCTCAACCGTTGTCAGCAACGAGCAGTACTTC.

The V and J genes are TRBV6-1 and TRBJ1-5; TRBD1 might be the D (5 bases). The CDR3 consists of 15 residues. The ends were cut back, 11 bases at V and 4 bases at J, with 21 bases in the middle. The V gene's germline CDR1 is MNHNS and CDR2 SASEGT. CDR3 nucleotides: TGTGCCGGCAATCGGGACCCCAATAGTAATCAGCCCCAGCATTTT. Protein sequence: CAGNRDPNSNQPQHF.

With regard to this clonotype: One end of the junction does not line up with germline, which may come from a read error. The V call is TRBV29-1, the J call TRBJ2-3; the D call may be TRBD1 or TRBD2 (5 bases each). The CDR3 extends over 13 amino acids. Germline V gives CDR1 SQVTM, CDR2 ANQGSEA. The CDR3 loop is CSVEGVAGYTQYF. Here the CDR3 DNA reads TGCAGCGTTGAGGGGGTCGCTGGATATACACAGTATTTT.

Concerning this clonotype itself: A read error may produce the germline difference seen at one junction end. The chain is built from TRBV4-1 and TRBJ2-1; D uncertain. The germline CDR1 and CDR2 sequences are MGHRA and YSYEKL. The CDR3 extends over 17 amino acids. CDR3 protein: CASSKDQSRNPSREQFF. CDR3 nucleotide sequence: TGCGCCAGCAGCAAAGATCAATCCAGGAATCCCTCTCGTGAGCAGTTCTTC.